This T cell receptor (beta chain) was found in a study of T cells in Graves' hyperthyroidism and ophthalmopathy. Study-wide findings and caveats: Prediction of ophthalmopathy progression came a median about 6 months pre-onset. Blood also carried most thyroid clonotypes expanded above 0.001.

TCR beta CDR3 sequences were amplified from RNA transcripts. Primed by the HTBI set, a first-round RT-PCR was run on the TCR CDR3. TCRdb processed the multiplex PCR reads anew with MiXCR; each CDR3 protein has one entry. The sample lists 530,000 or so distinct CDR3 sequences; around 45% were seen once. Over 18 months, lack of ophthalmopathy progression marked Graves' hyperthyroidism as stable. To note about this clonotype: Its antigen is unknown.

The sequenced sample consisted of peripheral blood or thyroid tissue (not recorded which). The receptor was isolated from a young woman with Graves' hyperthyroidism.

The CDR3 bases are TGTGCCAGCCGACCCTGGGGCGGGAGCTACAATGAGCAGTTCTTC. This codes for CASRPWGGSYNEQFF. The V and J genes are TRBV7-7 and TRBJ2-1; 7 nucleotides match TRBD2. V trimming: 8 bases; J trimming: 3 bases; junction bases outside the gene matches: 10. This CDR3 is 15 amino acids long. The V gene's germline CDR1 is SSHAT and CDR2 FNYEAQ (reference sequence).